A selection of T cell receptor beta chains follows, all from one sample in a study of breast tumors, draining lymph nodes, adjacent tissues. TCRdb independently ran MiXCR on the multiplex PCR reads; one entry per CDR3 protein. The repertoire includes 50,000 to 85,000 distinct CDR3 sequences, less than 50% of them detected once, and over 7.5% sits in the top ten. The sample consisted of breast tumor tissue. The origin of the receptors is a female donor with breast cancer. Some clones in this sample may be carry-over from other donors' samples. Both conserved end residues are part of each CDR3. The D gene is left open where the match is weak. Rows give clone size only sometimes, using once, few, many, or a class for an expanded clone.

V gene	clone size	J gene	D gene	CDR3 DNA	CDR3 protein
TRBV6-2/TRBV6-3	many	TRBJ2-2	-	TGTGCCGCATCAACTACCGGGGAGCTGTTTTTT	CAASTTGELFF
TRBV4-1	-	TRBJ2-1	-	TGCGCCAGCAGCCAGACACATGAGCAGTTCTTC	CASSQTHEQFF
TRBV20-1	-	TRBJ1-4	-	TGCAGTGCTAGAGTGGGAGGGAACACCGAAAAACTGTTTTTT	CSARVGGNTEKLFF
TRBV7-8	many	TRBJ2-7	TRBD1	TGTGCCAGCAGCTTGGGACAGGCCATCTACGAGCAGTACTTC	CASSLGQAIYEQYF
TRBV6-1	many	TRBJ2-3	TRBD2	TGTGCCAGCAGTGCCATGACTAGCGGAGGGGCAGATACGCAGTATTTT	CASSAMTSGGADTQYF
TRBV12-3/TRBV12-4	-	TRBJ1-2	-	TGTGCCAGCAGCCGCGGACAGAACTATGGCTACACCTTC	CASSRGQNYGYTF
TRBV18	-	TRBJ1-5	-	TGTGCCAGCTCATATCAGGGACCTGGGGCCAACGTCCTTCTTAGCAATCAGCCCCAGCATTTT	CASSYQGPGANVLLSNQPQHF
TRBV6-6	many	TRBJ2-1	-	TGTGCCAGCAAAGCGACAGACTACAATGAGCAGTTCTTC	CASKATDYNEQFF
TRBV5-1	-	TRBJ1-6	TRBD1	TGCGCCAGCAGCCCTGGTGGACAGGGGGATTCACCCCTCCACTTT	CASSPGGQGDSPLHF
TRBV7-3	-	TRBJ1-1	TRBD1	TGTGCCAGCAGCCCCGGGACAGGAAAGATGAACACTGAAGCTTTCTTT	CASSPGTGKMNTEAFF
TRBV19	many	TRBJ2-7	-	TGTGCCAGTAGTACCGCGACCGGGTCCTACGAGCAGTACTTC	CASSTATGSYEQYF
TRBV20-1	-	TRBJ2-7	-	TGCAGTGCGGAACAGCGGAGCTCCTACGAGCAGTACTTC	CSAEQRSSYEQYF
TRBV7-9	many	TRBJ2-4	-	TGTGCCAGCAGCCACAGGGTCGGGGCCAAAAACATTCAGTACTTC	CASSHRVGAKNIQYF
TRBV7-2	-	TRBJ2-6	TRBD1	TGTGCCAGCAGCTTAGGGACAGGGGGCCTGCGGGCCAACGTCCTGACTTTC	CASSLGTGGLRANVLTF
TRBV10-3	many	TRBJ1-2	-	TGTGCCATCAGGGACAGAACAGCGTATGGCTACACCTTC	CAIRDRTAYGYTF
TRBV4-2	-	TRBJ1-6	-	TGTGCCAGCAGCCAATCGGGGCAGGTCCTCCACTTT	CASSQSGQVLHF
TRBV6-5	-	TRBJ1-6	-	TGTGCCAGCAGTTACTCGGGACAACTTATACAGAATTCACCCCTCCACTTT	CASSYSGQLIQNSPLHF
TRBV27	many	TRBJ1-5	-	TGTGCCAGCAGTTTGGGGTTAACGAGCAATCAGCCCCAGCATTTT	CASSLGLTSNQPQHF
TRBV7-2	many	TRBJ2-5	-	TGTGCCAGCAGCCCCCGCCTCGGGGCCCAGTACTTC	CASSPRLGAQYF
TRBV2	-	TRBJ2-2	-	TGTGCCAGCAGTGCTGAGCCCGCGGAGCTGTTTTTT	CASSAEPAELFF
TRBV5-8	-	TRBJ2-7	-	-	CASSFVDGTFGSGTGNLEQYF
TRBV7-3	-	TRBJ2-5	TRBD2	TGTGCCAGCAGCTCCACTAGCGGGGGAAGAGAGACCCAGTACTTC	CASSSTSGGRETQYF
TRBV5-4	once	TRBJ1-3	TRBD1	TGTGCCAGCAGCCCGGGACAGGGGGCAGGGGGCTACACCATATATTTT	CASSPGQGAGGYTIYF
TRBV27	-	TRBJ2-1	-	TGTGCCAGTTTCAGGCCAGGGACCCCCGATAAGCAGTTCTTC	CASFRPGTPDKQFF
TRBV13	-	TRBJ1-2	-	TGTGCCAGCAGCTTAGGTAGGTGGTGGGGAGTTGGCTACACCTTC	CASSLGRWWGVGYTF
TRBV5-1	many	TRBJ2-3	TRBD2	TGCGCCAGCAGCTCGATGGGACTAGCGGGGGGCCCGACCAGCACAGATACGCAGTATTTT	CASSSMGLAGGPTSTDTQYF
TRBV7-2	many	TRBJ1-2	-	TGTGCCAGCAGCTTATTTGGCCCGAGCAATGGCTACACCTTC	CASSLFGPSNGYTF
TRBV28	many	TRBJ1-5	TRBD1	TGTGCCAGCACCGGGACAGGGGGAGGAAATCAGCCCCAGCATTTT	CASTGTGGGNQPQHF
TRBV24-1	once	TRBJ2-1	-	TGTGCTGGGCGGGGCATGGTGTACAATGAGCAGTTCTTC	CAGRGMVYNEQFF
TRBV19	many	TRBJ2-5	-	TGTGCCAGTAGTAAGATACAGGTCGGTGTTGGAGAGACCCAGTACTTC	CASSKIQVGVGETQYF
TRBV18	-	TRBJ1-1	TRBD1	TGTGCCAGCACAGGGGCTGCGAACACTGAAGCTTTCTTT	CASTGAANTEAFF
TRBV7-6	-	TRBJ1-1	-	TGTGCCAGCAGCTTAGTCGGGGGGGGCTGGAACACTGAAGCTTTCTTT	CASSLVGGGWNTEAFF
TRBV19	-	TRBJ1-4	-	TGTGCCAGTAGTAGGGTGGGTAATGAAAAACTGTTTTTT	CASSRVGNEKLFF
TRBV11-2	many	TRBJ2-7	-	TGTGCCAGCAGCCCCCGTGCTATCGCCCTTCGGGACTCTTTGTACGAGCAGTACTTC	CASSPRAIALRDSLYEQYF
TRBV5-1	-	TRBJ2-3	TRBD2	TGTGCCAGCAGCCAAGGTACTAGCGGTGGCACAGGTACGCAGTATTTT	CASSQGTSGGTGTQYF
TRBV29-1	many	TRBJ2-3	-	TGCAGCGTTGTCTTCATTGGGGGAGATACGCAGTATTTT	CSVVFIGGDTQYF
TRBV12-3/TRBV12-4	many	TRBJ1-2	-	TGTGCCAGCAGTTTCCCACTTAACTATGGCTACACCTTC	CASSFPLNYGYTF
TRBV6-6	medium-sized	TRBJ2-7	TRBD2	TGTGCCAGCTCCATTCGGGAGGGCGAGCAGTACTTC	CASSIREGEQYF
TRBV12-3/TRBV12-4	many	TRBJ2-3	-	TGTGCCAGCAAGGTGGGAGTGAACTCAGATACGCAGTATTTT	CASKVGVNSDTQYF
TRBV5-1	-	TRBJ2-2	-	TGCGCCAGCAGCCTACAGCTCGGGGAGCTGTTTTTT	CASSLQLGELFF
TRBV7-2	-	TRBJ1-6	-	TGTGCCAGCAGCTTAGGGGGACCCCTCCACTTT	CASSLGGPLHF
TRBV7-8	-	TRBJ2-2	TRBD1	TGTGCCAGCAGCTTAGCGGGACAGGGGTGCCCCGGGGAGCTGTTTTTT	CASSLAGQGCPGELFF
TRBV19	-	TRBJ1-1	-	TGTGCCAGTAGTAGGGTCTGGAACACTGAAGCTTTCTTT	CASSRVWNTEAFF
TRBV5-6	many	TRBJ2-2	-	TGTGCCAGCCGCCCGGGGGAGGACACCGGGGAGCTGTTTTTT	CASRPGEDTGELFF